The clone carrying this T cell receptor (beta chain) was counted ten times or more. No antigen is known for it. Cells are PBMCs isolated from over 7.5 ml of fresh blood. Amplification of TCR beta CDR3 regions was performed using RNA transcripts as template. In the first-round RT-PCR of the TCR CDR3, the HTBI primer set was used. TCRdb re-analysed the multiplex PCR reads in MiXCR, keeping a single row per CDR3 protein. The sample holds under 450,000 distinct CDR3 sequences; roughly 12% are singletons and the top ten take roughly 20%. The germline V gene encodes CDR1 SGHVS and CDR2 FNYEAQ. This CDR3 is 16 amino acids long. Trimming left V 2 bases short and J 0 bases short, with 14 bases between. The record originates from a study of T cells in Graves' hyperthyroidism and ophthalmopathy. About the research overall: At initial diagnosis, before any treatment had begun, peripheral blood was obtained. Points from the study as a whole: Ophthalmopathy was predicted by the model a median of roughly 6.6 months ahead of onset.

The sample was blood. The receptor was derived from a man aged 30 to 45 with Graves' hyperthyroidism that later progressed to Graves' ophthalmopathy. The chain has TRBV7-6 and TRBJ2-7; D possibly uses TRBD1 or TRBD2 (5 bases each). The CDR3 loop is CASSLRTGPSSYEQYF. The CDR3 DNA reads TGTGCCAGCAGCTTACGTACGGGGCCATCCTCCTACGAGCAGTACTTC.